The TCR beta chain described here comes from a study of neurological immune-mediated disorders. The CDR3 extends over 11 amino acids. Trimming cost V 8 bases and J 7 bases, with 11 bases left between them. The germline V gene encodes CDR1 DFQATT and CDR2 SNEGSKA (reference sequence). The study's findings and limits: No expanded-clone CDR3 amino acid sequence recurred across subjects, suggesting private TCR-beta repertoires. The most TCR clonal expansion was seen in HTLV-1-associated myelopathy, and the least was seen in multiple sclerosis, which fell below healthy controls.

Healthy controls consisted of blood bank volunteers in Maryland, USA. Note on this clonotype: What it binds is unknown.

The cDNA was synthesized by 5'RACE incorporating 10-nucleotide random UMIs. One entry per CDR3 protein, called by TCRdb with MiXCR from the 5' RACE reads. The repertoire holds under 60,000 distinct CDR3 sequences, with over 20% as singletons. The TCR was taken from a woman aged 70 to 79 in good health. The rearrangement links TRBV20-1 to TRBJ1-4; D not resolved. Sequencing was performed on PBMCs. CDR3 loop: CSPQEGEKLFF. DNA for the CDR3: TGCAGTCCCCAAGAGGGTGAAAAACTGTTTTTT.